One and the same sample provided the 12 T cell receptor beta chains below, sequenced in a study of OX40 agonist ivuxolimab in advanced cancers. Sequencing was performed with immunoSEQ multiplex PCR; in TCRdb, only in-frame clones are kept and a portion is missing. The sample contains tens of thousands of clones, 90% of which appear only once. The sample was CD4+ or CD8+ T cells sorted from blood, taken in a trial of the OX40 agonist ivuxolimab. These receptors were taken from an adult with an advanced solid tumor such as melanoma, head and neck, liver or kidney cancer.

The CDR3 spells CASSVGDTLGSGEQYF. Written as DNA, the CDR3 is TGTGCCAGCAGCGTAGGGGACACCTTAGGTTCGGGCGAGCAGTACTTC. The gene calls are TRBV9 and TRBJ2-7; tentatively, D is TRBD1 (6 bases). With 0 bases removed from V and 6 bases from J, the gap between germline ends came to 19 bases. CDR3 length: 16 residues. Germline V lookup: CDR1 SGDLS, CDR2 YYNGEE.

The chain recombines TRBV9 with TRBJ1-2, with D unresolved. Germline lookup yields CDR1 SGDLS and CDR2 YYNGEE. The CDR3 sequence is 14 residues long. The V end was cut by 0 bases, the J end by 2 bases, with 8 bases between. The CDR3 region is CASSVDPLNYGYTF. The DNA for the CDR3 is TGTGCCAGCAGCGTAGACCCGCTCAACTATGGCTACACCTTC.

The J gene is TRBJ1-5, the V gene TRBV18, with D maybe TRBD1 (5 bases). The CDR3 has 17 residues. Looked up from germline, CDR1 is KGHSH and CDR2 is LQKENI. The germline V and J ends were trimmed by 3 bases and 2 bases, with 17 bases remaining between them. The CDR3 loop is CASSPEYQGGRNQPQHF. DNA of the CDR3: TGTGCCAGCTCACCGGAATATCAGGGAGGGCGCAATCAGCCCCAGCATTTT.

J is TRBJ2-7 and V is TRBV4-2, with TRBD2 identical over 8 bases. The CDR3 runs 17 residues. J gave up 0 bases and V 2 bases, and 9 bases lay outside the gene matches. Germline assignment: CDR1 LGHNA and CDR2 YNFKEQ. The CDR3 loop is CASSQRGGTPISYEQYF. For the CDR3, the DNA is TGTGCCAGCAGCCAACGGGGGGGGACACCGATCTCCTACGAGCAGTACTTC.

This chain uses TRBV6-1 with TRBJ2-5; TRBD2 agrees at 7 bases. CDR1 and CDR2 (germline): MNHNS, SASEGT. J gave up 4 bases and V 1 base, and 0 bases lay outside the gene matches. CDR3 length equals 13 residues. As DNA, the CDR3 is TGTGCCAGCAGTGAAGGCGGGGGAGAGACCCAGTACTTC. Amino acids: CASSEGGGETQYF.

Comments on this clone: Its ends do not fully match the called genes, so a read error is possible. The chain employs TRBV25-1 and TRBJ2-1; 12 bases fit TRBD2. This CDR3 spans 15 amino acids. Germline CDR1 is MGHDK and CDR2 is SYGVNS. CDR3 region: CASSESMLAGGPWVF. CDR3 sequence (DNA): TGTGCCAGCAGTGAATCTATGCTAGCGGGAGGGCCTTGGGTCTTC.

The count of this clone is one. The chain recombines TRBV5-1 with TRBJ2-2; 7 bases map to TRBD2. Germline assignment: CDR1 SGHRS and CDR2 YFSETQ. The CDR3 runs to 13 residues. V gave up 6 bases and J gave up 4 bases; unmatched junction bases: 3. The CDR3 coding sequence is TGCGCCAGCAAGGGAGGGGCCACCGGGGAGCTGTTTTTT. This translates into CASKGGATGELFF.

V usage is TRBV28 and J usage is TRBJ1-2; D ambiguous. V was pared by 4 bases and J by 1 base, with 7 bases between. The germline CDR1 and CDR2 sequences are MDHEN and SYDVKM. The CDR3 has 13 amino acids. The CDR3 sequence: CASSSLDNYGYTF. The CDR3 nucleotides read TGTGCCAGCAGTTCGCTTGATAACTATGGCTACACCTTC.

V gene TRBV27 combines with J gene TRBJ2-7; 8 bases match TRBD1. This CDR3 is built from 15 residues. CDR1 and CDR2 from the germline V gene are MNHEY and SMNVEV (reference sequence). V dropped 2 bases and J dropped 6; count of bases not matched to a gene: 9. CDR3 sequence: CASSLGLQGAREQYF. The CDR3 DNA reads TGTGCCAGCAGTTTAGGTTTGCAGGGGGCGCGCGAGCAGTACTTC.

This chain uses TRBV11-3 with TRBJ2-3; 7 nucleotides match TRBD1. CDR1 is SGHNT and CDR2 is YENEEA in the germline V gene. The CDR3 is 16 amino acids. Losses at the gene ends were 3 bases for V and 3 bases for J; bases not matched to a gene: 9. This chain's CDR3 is CASSLGKRGPTDTQYF. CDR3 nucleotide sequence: TGTGCCAGCAGCTTGGGGAAGAGGGGGCCGACAGATACGCAGTATTTT.

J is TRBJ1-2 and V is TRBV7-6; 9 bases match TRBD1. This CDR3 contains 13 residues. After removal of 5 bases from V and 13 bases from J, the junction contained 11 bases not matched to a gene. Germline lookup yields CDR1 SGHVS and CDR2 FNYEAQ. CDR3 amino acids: CASSPGATGGSTF. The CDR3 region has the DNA TGTGCCAGCAGCCCAGGGGCTACAGGGGGCAGCACCTTC. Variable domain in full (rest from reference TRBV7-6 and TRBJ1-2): GAGVSQSPRYKVTKRGQDVALRCDPISGHVSLYWYRQALGQGPEFLTYFNYEAQQDKSGLPNDRFSAERPEGSISTLTIQRTEQRDSAMYRCASSPGATGGSTFGSGTRLTVV.

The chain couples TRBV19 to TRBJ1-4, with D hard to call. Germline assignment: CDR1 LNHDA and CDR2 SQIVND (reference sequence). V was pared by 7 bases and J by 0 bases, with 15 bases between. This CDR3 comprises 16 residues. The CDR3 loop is CASTTGGRATNEKLFF. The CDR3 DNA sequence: TGTGCCAGTACCACTGGCGGACGGGCAACTAATGAAAAACTGTTTTTT. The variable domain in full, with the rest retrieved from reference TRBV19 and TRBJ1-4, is DGGITQSPKYLFRKEGQNVTLSCEQNLNHDAMYWYRQDPGQGLRLIYYSQIVNDFQKGDIAEGYSVSREKKESFPLTVTSAQKNPTAFYLCASTTGGRATNEKLFFGSGTQLSVL.